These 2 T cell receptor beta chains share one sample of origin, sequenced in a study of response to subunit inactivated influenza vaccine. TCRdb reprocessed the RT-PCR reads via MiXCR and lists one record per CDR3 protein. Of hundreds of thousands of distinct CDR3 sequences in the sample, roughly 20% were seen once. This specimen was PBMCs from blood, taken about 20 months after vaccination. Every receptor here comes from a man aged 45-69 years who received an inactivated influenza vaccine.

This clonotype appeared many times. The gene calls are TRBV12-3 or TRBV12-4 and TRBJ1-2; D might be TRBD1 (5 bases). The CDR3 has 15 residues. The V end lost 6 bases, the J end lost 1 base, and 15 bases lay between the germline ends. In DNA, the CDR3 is TGTGCCAGCAGCCTCAGGGAGGGGAATAACTATGGCTACACCTTC. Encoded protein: CASSLREGNNYGYTF.

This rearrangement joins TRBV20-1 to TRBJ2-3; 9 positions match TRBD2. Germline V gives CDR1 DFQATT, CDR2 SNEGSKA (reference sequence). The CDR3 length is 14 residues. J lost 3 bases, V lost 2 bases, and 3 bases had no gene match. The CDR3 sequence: CSARLAGTTDTQYF. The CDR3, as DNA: TGCAGTGCTAGACTAGCGGGAACGACAGATACGCAGTATTTT.